Shown below are 23 T cell receptor beta chains from a single sample sequenced in a study of T cells in Graves' hyperthyroidism and ophthalmopathy. Amplification targeted TCR beta CDR3 regions from RNA transcripts. An initial round of RT-PCR targeting the TCR CDR3 relied on the HTBI primer set. TCRdb passed the multiplex PCR reads through MiXCR, listing each CDR3 protein once. The sample consists of 500,000 to 650,000 distinct CDR3 sequences, 15% to 20% of them appearing once. The sequenced material came from blood. The origin of the receptors is a man aged 35 to 55 with Graves' ophthalmopathy.

The chain uses TRBV28 and TRBJ1-3; 7 bases line up with TRBD1. The CDR3 length is 12 residues. Germline V gives CDR1 MDHEN, CDR2 SYDVKM. The junction had 4 bases not matched to a gene; V was cut back by 5 bases and J by 9 bases. The CDR3 region has the DNA TGTGCCAGCAGTCCCAGGGGGGGCACCATATATTTT. This translates into CASSPRGGTIYF.

The chain combines TRBV20-1 with TRBJ2-5, with 14 positions matching TRBD2. V was pared by 5 bases and J by 2 bases, with 13 bases of the junction left unmatched. The CDR3 has 18 amino acids. From germline, CDR1 is DFQATT and CDR2 SNEGSKA (reference sequence). The CDR3 here is CSAGGLAGGPGGQETQYF. DNA for the CDR3: TGCAGTGCTGGTGGACTAGCGGGGGGCCCCGGGGGACAAGAGACCCAGTACTTC.

In the case of this clonotype: Germline and junction disagree at one end, which may indicate a read error. The chain combines TRBV5-6 with TRBJ1-5; D not certain. Germline values: CDR1 SGHDT, CDR2 YYEEEE. The CDR3 totals 20 residues. The CDR3 DNA is TGTGCCAGCAGACTACAACCCGACAAAATTACTTACCATAGCAATCAGCCCCAGCAATTT. Its translation: CASRLQPDKITYHSNQPQQF. Full variable domain (outside the CDR3, taken from reference TRBV5-6 and TRBJ1-5): DAGVTQSPTHLIKTRGQQVTLRCSPKSGHDTVSWYQQALGQGPQFIFQYYEEEERQRGNFPDRFSGHQFPNYSSELNVNALLLGDSALYLCASRLQPDKITYHSNQPQQFGDGTRLSIL.

V and J are TRBV19 and TRBJ2-1; tentative D call: TRBD1 (6 bases). The CDR3 has 13 residues. Germline V gene sequence: CDR1 LNHDA, CDR2 SQIVND (reference sequence). Trimming removed 2 bases at V and 7 bases at J, with 9 bases between. The CDR3 loop reads CASSIQGSNEQFF. The DNA of the CDR3 is TGTGCCAGTAGTATACAGGGGTCTAATGAGCAGTTCTTC.

The chain has TRBV28 and TRBJ2-2; D is uncertain. The germline CDR1 and CDR2 sequences are MDHEN and SYDVKM. Trimming removed 4 bases at V and 0 bases at J, with 6 bases between. This CDR3 has 14 residues. The DNA of the CDR3 is TGTGCCAGCAGTTCGAAAGCGAACACCGGGGAGCTGTTTTTT. It yields the protein CASSSKANTGELFF.

The CDR3 is CASSTGVLQGFSNQPQHF. The CDR3 DNA is TGTGCCAGTAGTACCGGCGTACTACAGGGGTTTAGCAATCAGCCCCAGCATTTT. The gene calls are TRBV19 and TRBJ1-5; 7 nucleotides align to TRBD1. CDR1 and CDR2 from the germline V gene are LNHDA and SQIVND (reference sequence). Trimming cost V 4 bases and J 0 bases; bases outside gene matches: 12. The CDR3 spans 18 residues. Combining the CDR3 with reference TRBV19 and TRBJ1-5 gives the whole variable domain DGGITQSPKYLFRKEGQNVTLSCEQNLNHDAMYWYRQDPGQGLRLIYYSQIVNDFQKGDIAEGYSVSREKKESFPLTVTSAQKNPTAFYLCASSTGVLQGFSNQPQHFGDGTRLSIL.

Details on this clonotype: One end of the junction does not line up with germline, which may come from a read error. V is TRBV4-1 and J is TRBJ1-4; D is perhaps TRBD1 (5 bases). This CDR3 is 15 amino acids long. Germline V CDR1 and CDR2: MGHRA, YSYEKL. The CDR3 nucleotides read TGCGCCAGCAGCCAAGCGGGGCTGACTAATGAAGAACTGTTTTTT. This encodes CASSQAGLTNEELFF.

The chain couples TRBV3-1 to TRBJ1-5, with D hard to call. Germline loops: CDR1 LGHDT, CDR2 YNNKEL (reference sequence). Trimming took 2 bases from V and 12 from J, leaving 17 bases between them. There are 14 residues in the CDR3. The DNA of the CDR3 is TGTGCCAGCAGCCAATCGCGGGTGAGAGGCTACCAGCATTTT. It encodes CASSQSRVRGYQHF.

The chain employs TRBV30 and TRBJ2-7; weak D call: TRBD1 (5 bases). CDR3 length equals 12 residues. Germline V gene sequence: CDR1 GTSNPN, CDR2 SVGIG (reference sequence). V gave up 3 bases and J gave up 2 bases, with 8 bases separating them. Here the CDR3 DNA reads TGTGCCTGGAGAGGGGCGACCTACGAGCAGTACTTC. This encodes CAWRGATYEQYF.

The J gene is TRBJ2-1, the V gene TRBV3-1; D might be TRBD1 or TRBD2, each matching 7 bases. Germline lookup yields CDR1 LGHDT and CDR2 YNNKEL (reference sequence). Trimming took off 4 bases at V and 7 bases at J, with 20 bases between the two ends. CDR3 size: 16 residues. The CDR3 loop is CASSPPRAGGGNEQFF. In nucleotides, the CDR3 is TGTGCCAGCAGCCCACCAAGGGCAGGGGGAGGGAATGAGCAGTTCTTC.

The V and J genes are TRBV9 and TRBJ2-7; 9 positions match TRBD1. V lost 3 bases, J lost 6 bases, and 10 bases stayed unmatched. CDR1 SGDLS and CDR2 YYNGEE come from the germline V gene. This CDR3 contains 15 residues. The CDR3 is CASSGRTGTGSEQYF. The DNA of the CDR3 is TGTGCCAGCAGCGGACGAACCGGGACAGGGAGCGAGCAGTACTTC.

Turning to this clonotype: One end of the junction fails to match germline, which may point to a read error. The V call is TRBV5-4, the J call TRBJ2-7; no definite D call. The CDR3 consists of 15 residues. Germline lookup yields CDR1 SGHNT and CDR2 YYREEE (reference sequence). CDR3 protein: CASRLALVSSYEQYF. The CDR3 DNA is TGTGCCAGCAGATTGGCCCTCGTAAGCTCCTACGAGCAGTACTTC.

This chain connects TRBV28 to TRBJ2-5; 8 positions agree with TRBD2. This CDR3 has 17 amino acids. V lost 2 bases to trimming and J lost 5 bases; unmatched junction nucleotides: 13. Germline V gene sequence: CDR1 MDHEN, CDR2 SYDVKM. In nucleotides, the CDR3 is TGTGCCAGCAGTTTAGTATTCTCGGGAGGGGGTCTGGAGACCCAGTACTTC. Translation gives CASSLVFSGGGLETQYF.

The genes are TRBV28 and TRBJ2-2; D might be TRBD1 or TRBD2, each matching 6 bases. Germline V CDR1 and CDR2: MDHEN, SYDVKM. V shed 3 bases and J shed 8 bases, with 19 bases lying between them. The CDR3 extends over 16 amino acids. This CDR3 reads CASSLLGGAFKGELFF. The DNA of the CDR3 is TGTGCCAGCAGTTTGCTGGGGGGCGCTTTTAAGGGGGAGCTGTTTTTT.

This clonotype has more than one count but fewer than ten. The chain joins TRBV7-9 to TRBJ2-3; D gene uncertain. CDR3 size: 13 residues. V dropped 2 bases and J dropped 6 bases, with 9 bases sitting between them. Germline loops: CDR1 SEHNR, CDR2 FQNEAQ (reference sequence). The CDR3 DNA reads TGTGCCAGCAGCTTATTGAGTTCCGATACGCAGTATTTT. It is translated as CASSLLSSDTQYF.

Notes on this clonotype: One junction end disagrees with the germline gene, perhaps due to a read error. The chain is built from TRBV11-1 and TRBJ2-1, with 7 bases matching TRBD2. CDR1 is SGHAT, CDR2 FQDESV, per germline (reference sequence). The CDR3 spans 15 residues. The CDR3, as DNA: TGTGCCAGCAGGGCACCGGGAGGAACGTACAATAAGCAGTTCTTC. Translated: CASRAPGGTYNKQFF.

The table lists this clonotype with a few counts. The chain links TRBV19 to TRBJ2-3; tentatively, D is TRBD1 or TRBD2 (6 bases each). Between the trimmed V and J ends, which lost 9 bases and 6 bases, there was a span of 19 bases. In germline, CDR1 is LNHDA, CDR2 SQIVND (reference sequence). The CDR3 totals 14 residues. The CDR3, as DNA: TGTGCCAGCACGCGATCGGGGGCGAGCGATACGCAGTATTTT. Residues: CASTRSGASDTQYF.

This clonotype was detected only a few times. The rearrangement joins TRBV7-9 to TRBJ1-2, with D unresolved. The ends were cut back, 5 bases at V and 7 bases at J, with 23 bases in the middle. CDR1 and CDR2 (germline): SEHNR, FQNEAQ (reference sequence). The length of the CDR3 is 16 residues. CDR3 nucleotide sequence: TGTGCCAGCAGCCGAGCGGATTCTGAACGGACCAGTGGCTACACCTTC. This encodes CASSRADSERTSGYTF.

This chain links TRBV30 with TRBJ2-1; 8 bases fit TRBD2. Germline lookup yields CDR1 GTSNPN and CDR2 SVGIG (reference sequence). Losses at the gene ends were 6 bases for V and 7 bases for J; bases not matched to a gene: 8. The CDR3 is 13 amino acids. This CDR3 is CACRRGAGNEQFF. The CDR3 nucleotides are TGTGCCTGTAGGCGGGGGGCGGGGAATGAGCAGTTCTTC.

This clonotype was recorded a few times. The rearrangement links TRBV9 to TRBJ2-1, with TRBD2 as a possible D gene (6 bases). The CDR3 has 12 residues. CDR1 is SGDLS and CDR2 is YYNGEE in the germline V gene. V dropped 6 bases and J dropped 8 bases, with 12 bases sitting between them. The CDR3 DNA sequence: TGTGCCAGCACTGGGACTCCCTATGAGCAGTTCTTC. It codes for CASTGTPYEQFF. The full variable domain, completed using reference TRBV9 and TRBJ2-1, is DSGVTQTPKHLITATGQRVTLRCSPRSGDLSVYWYQQSLDQGLQFLIQYYNGEERAKGNILERFSAQQFPDLHSELNLSSLELGDSALYFCASTGTPYEQFFGPGTRLTVL.

This clonotype was seen many times. The V gene is TRBV20-1, the J gene TRBJ2-3, with 10 bases matching TRBD2. Germline CDR1 and CDR2: DFQATT and SNEGSKA (reference sequence). Trimming at V came to 0 bases and at J to 4 bases, leaving 4 bases not matched to a gene. CDR3 size: 15 residues. CDR3: CSARDSLAGADTQYF. In DNA, the CDR3 is TGCAGTGCTAGAGATAGCCTAGCGGGAGCAGATACGCAGTATTTT.

Only one count was recorded for this clonotype. One base away lies a much larger clone, so this may be a sequencing read error. The chain employs TRBV6-2 or TRBV6-3 and TRBJ2-1; the D is unclear. With the DNA end fitting TRBJ2-7 better, the J assignment may be wrong. CDR1 is MNHEY, CDR2 SVGEGT, per germline. This CDR3 has 16 amino acids. The CDR3 DNA reads TGTGCCAGCATCAAAGGCCAACAGCCACAGTACAATGAGCAGTACTTC. As protein: CASIKGQQPQYNEQYF.

This clonotype was seen more than once but under ten times. The chain recombines TRBV12-3 or TRBV12-4 with TRBJ2-1; 10 positions match TRBD2. V lost 6 bases, J lost 5 bases, and 7 bases stayed unmatched. The CDR3 covers 15 residues. The CDR3 spells CASSLGLAVNNEQFF. CDR3 coding DNA: TGTGCCAGCAGCCTCGGACTAGCGGTTAACAATGAGCAGTTCTTC.